This T cell receptor (beta chain) was captured by sequencing in a study of T-cell reconstitution after alpha-beta-depleted transplantation in children. Unmatched junction bases numbered 8, after V lost 4 bases and J lost 6 bases. The CDR3 is 16 residues long. Ten or more counts support this clonotype. Its antigen remains unidentified. Unique molecular identifiers featured in how the TCRbeta library was prepared. TCRdb ran MiXCR on the PCR reads and lists one entry per CDR3 protein. Here the sample spans 32,000 or so distinct CDR3 sequences, around 7% being singletons. Study outcomes and limitations: Reports say that about two months after transplant, the alpha-beta T cells came out of several hundred graft clones that had expanded. Several patients had high TCRbeta diversity at day 60; it came from surviving recipient T cells and thymic progenitors. Among T cells one year after transplant, newly produced cells accounted for most counts and diversity.

Material: peripheral blood, obtained 60 days after TCRalphabeta/CD19-depleted stem cell transplant. The sequence was collected from a child less than two years old who had a stem cell transplant for acute myeloid leukemia, so the T cells may come from the graft donor. The chain couples TRBV12-3 or TRBV12-4 to TRBJ2-1; 11 bases are shared with TRBD2. CDR3 amino acids: CASSSLAGGLTNEQFF. CDR3 bases: TGTGCCAGCAGTTCCTTAGCGGGGGGGCTCACCAATGAGCAGTTCTTC.